This TCR beta chain was documented in a study of cytomegalovirus exposure and HLA in healthy donors. The wider study: Within an early data release were roughly 83 million unique TCRs drawn from HLA-typed donors. Study-level results: Researchers counted some 150 TCR beta chains as cytomegalovirus-associated. Through in vitro validation, three CMV-associated chains were shown to be specific for CMV antigens. A later look showed TCR association rates differing by HLA locus, highest for DRB1 and lowest for HLA-C.

PCR employed 60 Vbeta and 13 Jbeta primers. Profiled with immunoSEQ multiplex PCR; TCRdb holds only in-frame clones, not every one. The sample carries 100,000 to 150,000 clones, over 60% recorded once. Trimming took off 7 bases at V and 2 bases at J, with 18 bases between the two ends. The CDR3 has 15 residues. Germline CDR1 and CDR2: SGHNT and YYREEE (reference sequence). As to this clone: The antigen remains undetermined.

V is TRBV5-4 and J is TRBJ1-2; D may be TRBD1 (6 bases). The sequenced sample was PBMCs. This TCR was recovered from a man aged 25-45 years in good health and CMV-seronegative. The CDR3 sequence: CASSKPDSSNYGYTF. The CDR3 region has the DNA TGTGCCAGCTCCAAACCGGACAGTTCGAACTATGGCTACACCTTC.